The 8 T cell receptor beta chains reported below all come from one sample, sequenced in a study of control samples from healthy donors and cancer patients. The assay was immunoSEQ multiplex PCR, and TCRdb's table has in-frame clones only and misses some. The sample consists of more than 75,000 clones, roughly 83% of them appearing once. The specimen sequenced was blood. The source is a young woman in good health.

The chain has TRBV5-1 and TRBJ1-5; possible D gene TRBD1, 5 bases. V was shortened by 0 bases and J by 4 bases, with 8 bases between the two germline ends. This CDR3 contains 14 residues. Germline values: CDR1 SGHRS, CDR2 YFSETQ. The CDR3 DNA follows: TGCGCCAGCAGCTTGGAGGGACGGAATCAGCCCCAGCATTTT. Protein product: CASSLEGRNQPQHF. The complete variable domain, with remaining parts taken from reference TRBV5-1 and TRBJ1-5, reads KAGVTQTPRYLIKTRGQQVTLSCSPISGHRSVSWYQQTPGQGLQFLFEYFSETQRNKGNFPGRFSGRQFSNSRSEMNVSTLELGDSALYLCASSLEGRNQPQHFGDGTRLSIL.

The chain uses TRBV30 and TRBJ1-6; D is perhaps TRBD1 (5 bases). V was trimmed by 4 bases and J by 7 bases, leaving 14 bases between them. This CDR3 has 14 amino acids. Per the germline V gene, CDR1 is GTSNPN and CDR2 is SVGIG (reference sequence). The CDR3 bases are TGTGCCTGGAAGGCGGACAAGGAAAATTCACCCCTCCACTTT. Protein sequence: CAWKADKENSPLHF.

The gene calls are TRBV5-6 and TRBJ1-2; 11 positions match TRBD1. The CDR3 loop spans 14 amino acids. With V trimmed by 4 bases and J by 4 bases, 3 bases remained unmatched. Germline loops: CDR1 SGHDT, CDR2 YYEEEE. The CDR3 is CASSTGQGGYGYTF. In nucleotides, the CDR3 is TGTGCCAGCAGCACGGGACAGGGGGGCTATGGCTACACCTTC.

This chain uses TRBV25-1 with TRBJ2-3; 10 bases are shared with TRBD2. The CDR3 consists of 15 residues. With V trimmed by 4 bases and J by 4 bases, 5 bases remained unmatched. CDR1 is MGHDK, CDR2 SYGVNS, per germline. This CDR3 reads CASSVSGGAADTQYF. In nucleotides, the CDR3 is TGTGCCAGCAGTGTCAGCGGGGGGGCCGCAGATACGCAGTATTTT.

This clone has just one count. This chain joins TRBV6-5 and TRBJ2-7; D ambiguous. CDR1 and CDR2 (germline): MNHEY, SVGAGI. Trimming pared 7 bases from V and 1 base from J, leaving 17 bases between. This CDR3 has 15 amino acids. The DNA for the CDR3 is TGTGCCAGCACCACCGAGGATAGATGGTCCTACGAGCAGTACTTC. This sequence encodes CASTTEDRWSYEQYF.

This chain links TRBV9 with TRBJ1-2; D perhaps matches TRBD1 (6 bases). The CDR3 covers 12 residues. CDR1 and CDR2 (germline): SGDLS, YYNGEE. V shed 5 bases and J shed 3 bases, with 8 bases lying between them. The CDR3 here is CASSRGDYGYTF. The CDR3 DNA reads as TGTGCCAGCAGTAGGGGGGACTATGGCTACACCTTC.

CDR3 bases: TGTGCCAGCAGCCGGACAGGGGATAGCAATCAGCCCCAGCATTTT. The encoded protein is CASSRTGDSNQPQHF. This chain links TRBV6-5 with TRBJ1-5, with 9 bases identical to TRBD1. Germline CDR1 and CDR2: MNHEY and SVGAGI. Germline trimming cut 6 bases from V and 0 bases from J; bases unmatched to any gene: 3. The length of the CDR3 is 15 residues.

The J gene is TRBJ1-1, the V gene TRBV2, with D possibly being TRBD1 (5 bases). CDR3 size: 14 residues. The V and J ends lost 3 bases and 0 bases respectively, with 8 bases between them. The germline V gene has CDR1 SNHLY and CDR2 FYNNEI. Here the CDR3 reads CASSEQGLNTEAFF. CDR3 coding DNA: TGTGCCAGCAGTGAGCAGGGCTTGAACACTGAAGCTTTCTTT.